The text below deals with one TCR beta chain. In the authors' methods: From reference gene primer amplification, estimates of nucleated cell counts were derived. Libraries were prepared by immunoSEQ multiplex PCR; TCRdb keeps only in-frame clonotypes and omits some of them. V and J calls and clone size follow that table, whereas D and trimming were derived from the DNA. This table holds approximately 72,000 clones, roughly 87% found once. The data stem from a study of blood T cell repertoires in COVID-19. Study details: COVID-19 samples collected from the United States, Italy and Spain covered acute and convalescent phases. PBMCs, B-cell-depleted T cells, or T cells provided the cDNA or gDNA that made up the material.

This TCR derives from a middle-aged man with acute or convalescent COVID-19. The source material was peripheral blood.

DNA of the CDR3: TGTGCCAGCATTCCTAGTGGTTCAGGGGTCCACGAGCAGTACTTC. This sequence encodes CASIPSGSGVHEQYF. This chain connects TRBV27 to TRBJ2-7, with D possibly matching TRBD1 (6 bases). The CDR3 totals 15 residues. Looked up from germline, CDR1 is MNHEY and CDR2 is SMNVEV (reference sequence). The V and J ends lost 7 bases and 5 bases respectively, with 21 bases between them.